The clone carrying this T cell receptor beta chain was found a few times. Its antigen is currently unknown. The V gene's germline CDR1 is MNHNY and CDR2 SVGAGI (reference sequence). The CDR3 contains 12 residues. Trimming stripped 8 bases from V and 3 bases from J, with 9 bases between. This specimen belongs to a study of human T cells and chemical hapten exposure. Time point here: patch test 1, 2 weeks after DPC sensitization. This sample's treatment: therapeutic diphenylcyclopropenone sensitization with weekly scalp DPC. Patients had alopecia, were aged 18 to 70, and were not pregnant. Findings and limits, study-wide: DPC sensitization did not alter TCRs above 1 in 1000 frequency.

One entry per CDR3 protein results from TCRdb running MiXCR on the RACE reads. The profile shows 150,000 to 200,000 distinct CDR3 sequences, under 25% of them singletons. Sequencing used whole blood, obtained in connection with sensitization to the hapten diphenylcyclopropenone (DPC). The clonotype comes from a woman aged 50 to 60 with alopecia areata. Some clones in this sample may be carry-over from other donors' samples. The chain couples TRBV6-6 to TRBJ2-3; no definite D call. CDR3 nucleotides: TGTGCCAGCGTGACGGAGACAGATACGCAGTATTTT. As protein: CASVTETDTQYF.